Sequencing of this T cell receptor (beta chain) was carried out in a study of T cell responses to AZD1222 COVID-19 vaccine. Study conclusions and caveats: The sample set comprised mostly white British donors with more females, and clonal diversity was possibly underestimated.

Sequenced by immunoSEQ multiplex PCR; TCRdb stores in-frame clones only, minus some. This repertoire shows about 140,000 clones, around 90% found once; its top ten account for 5.5% to 6.5%. Trimming cost V 5 bases and J 10 bases; bases outside gene matches: 15. CDR1 is SGHTA and CDR2 is FQGNSA in the germline V gene. The CDR3 runs 16 residues. Points on this clone: No antigen is known for it.

The sequence was collected from an adult in good health. The chain links TRBV7-2 to TRBJ2-1, with 9 bases that match TRBD2. Here the sequenced sample was peripheral blood, taken on day 0 of AZD1222 vaccination. CDR3 region: CASSANAASGALEQFF. Here the CDR3 DNA reads TGTGCCAGCAGCGCAAACGCGGCTAGCGGGGCCCTAGAGCAGTTCTTC.